This T cell receptor (beta chain) was sequenced during a study of monozygotic twins with inflammatory bowel disease. General study findings and limits: Healthy co-twins had higher TCRbeta inverse Simpson diversity than their IBD twins. Differing T cell subtypes remained indistinguishable.

After re-calling the 5' RACE reads, TCRdb lists one entry per CDR3 protein, DNA absent. The repertoire table contains 140,000 to 150,000 distinct CDR3 sequences. Germline lookup yields CDR1 DFQATT and CDR2 SNEGSKA (reference sequence). This CDR3 region has 15 residues. As regards this clonotype: Its specificity is unknown.

This clonotype was obtained from a human donor with ulcerative colitis or Crohn's disease, or a healthy co-twin of an affected twin (not recorded which). The chain uses TRBV20-1 and TRBJ2-5; the D call of TRBD1 rests on TCRdb alone, since no DNA is present to check it. Material for sequencing was blood. The CDR3 region is CSARSNLGVGETQYF.